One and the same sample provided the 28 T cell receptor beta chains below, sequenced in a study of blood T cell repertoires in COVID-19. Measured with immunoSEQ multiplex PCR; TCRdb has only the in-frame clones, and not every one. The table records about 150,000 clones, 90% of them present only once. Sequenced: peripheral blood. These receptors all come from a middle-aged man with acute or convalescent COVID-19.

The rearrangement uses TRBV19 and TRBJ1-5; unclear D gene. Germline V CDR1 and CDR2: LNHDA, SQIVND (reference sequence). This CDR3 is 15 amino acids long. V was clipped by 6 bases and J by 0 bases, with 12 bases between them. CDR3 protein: CASRVGSPSNQPQHF. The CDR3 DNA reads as TGTGCCAGTAGGGTGGGCAGTCCTAGCAATCAGCCCCAGCATTTT.

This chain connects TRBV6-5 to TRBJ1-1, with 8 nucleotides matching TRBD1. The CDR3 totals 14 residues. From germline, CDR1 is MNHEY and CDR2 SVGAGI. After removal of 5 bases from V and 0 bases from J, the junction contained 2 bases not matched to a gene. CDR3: CASSRQGMNTEAFF. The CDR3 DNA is TGTGCCAGCAGTCGACAGGGGATGAACACTGAAGCTTTCTTT.

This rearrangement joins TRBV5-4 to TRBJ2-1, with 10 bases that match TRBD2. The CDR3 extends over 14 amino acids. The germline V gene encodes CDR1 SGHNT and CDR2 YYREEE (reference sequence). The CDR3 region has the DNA TGTGCTTTGAGGGGAGCGGGAGGGTCGGATGAGCAGTTCTTC. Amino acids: CALRGAGGSDEQFF.

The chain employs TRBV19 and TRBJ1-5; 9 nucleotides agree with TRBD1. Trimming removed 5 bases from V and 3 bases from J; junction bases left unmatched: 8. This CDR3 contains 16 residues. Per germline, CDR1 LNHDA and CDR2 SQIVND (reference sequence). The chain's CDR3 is CASSPLQGAYNQPQHF. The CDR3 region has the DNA TGTGCCAGTAGTCCTCTACAGGGGGCCTACAATCAGCCCCAGCATTTT.

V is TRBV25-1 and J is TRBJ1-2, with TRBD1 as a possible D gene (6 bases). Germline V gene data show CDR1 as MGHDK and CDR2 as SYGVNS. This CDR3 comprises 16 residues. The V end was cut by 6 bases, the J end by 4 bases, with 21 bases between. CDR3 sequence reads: CASSLSGTTPLYGYTF. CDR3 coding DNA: TGTGCCAGCAGCTTATCCGGGACAACTCCCCTCTATGGCTACACCTTC.

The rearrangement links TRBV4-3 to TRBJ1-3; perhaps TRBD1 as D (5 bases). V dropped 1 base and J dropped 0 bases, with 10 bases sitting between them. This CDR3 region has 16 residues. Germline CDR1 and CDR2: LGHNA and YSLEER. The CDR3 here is CASSQGGQNSGNTIYF. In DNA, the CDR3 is TGCGCCAGCAGCCAAGGGGGCCAGAACTCTGGAAACACCATATATTTT.

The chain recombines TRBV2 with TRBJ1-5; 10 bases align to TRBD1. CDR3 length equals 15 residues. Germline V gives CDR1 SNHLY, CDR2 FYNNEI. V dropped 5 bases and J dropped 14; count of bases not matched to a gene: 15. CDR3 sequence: CASSQLGTGATLKHF. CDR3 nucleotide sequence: TGTGCCAGCAGTCAGCTCGGGACAGGGGCCACCCTAAAGCATTTT.

The CDR3 sequence is CASSVGASRDQPQHF. CDR3 sequence (DNA): TGTGCCAGCAGCGTAGGGGCCTCGCGAGATCAGCCCCAGCATTTT. The chain is built from TRBV9 and TRBJ1-5, with D unresolved. Germline CDR1 and CDR2: SGDLS and YYNGEE. V lost 0 bases and J lost 5, with 12 bases in between. This CDR3 has 15 amino acids.

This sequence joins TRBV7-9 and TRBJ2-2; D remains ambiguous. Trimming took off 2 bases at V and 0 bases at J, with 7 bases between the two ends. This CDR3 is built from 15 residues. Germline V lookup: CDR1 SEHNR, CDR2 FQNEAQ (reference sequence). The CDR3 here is CASSLLNPNTGELFF. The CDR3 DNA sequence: TGTGCCAGCAGCTTACTAAACCCGAACACCGGGGAGCTGTTTTTT.

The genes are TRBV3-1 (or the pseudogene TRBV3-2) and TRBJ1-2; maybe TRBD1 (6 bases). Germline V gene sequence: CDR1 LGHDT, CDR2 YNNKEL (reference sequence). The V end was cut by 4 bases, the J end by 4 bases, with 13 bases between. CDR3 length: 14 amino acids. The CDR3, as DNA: TGTGCCAGCAGCCGCATGACAGGACCCTATGGCTACACCTTC. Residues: CASSRMTGPYGYTF.

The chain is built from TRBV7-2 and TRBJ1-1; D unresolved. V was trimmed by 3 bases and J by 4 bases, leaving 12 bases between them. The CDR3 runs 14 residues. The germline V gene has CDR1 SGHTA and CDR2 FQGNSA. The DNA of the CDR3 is TGTGCCAGCAGCTTTAGTGGTGGGCTCACTGAAGCTTTCTTT. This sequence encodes CASSFSGGLTEAFF.

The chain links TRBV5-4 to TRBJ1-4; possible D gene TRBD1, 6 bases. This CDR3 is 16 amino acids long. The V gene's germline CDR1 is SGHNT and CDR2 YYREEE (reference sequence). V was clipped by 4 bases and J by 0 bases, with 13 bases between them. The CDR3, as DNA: TGTGCCAGCAGCCCTCGCAGGGGCACAACTAATGAAAAACTGTTTTTT. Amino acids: CASSPRRGTTNEKLFF.

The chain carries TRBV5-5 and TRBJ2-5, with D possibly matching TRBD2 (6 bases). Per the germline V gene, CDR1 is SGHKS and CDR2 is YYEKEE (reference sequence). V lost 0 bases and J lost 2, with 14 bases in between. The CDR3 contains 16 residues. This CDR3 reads CASSLVNGGGQETQYF. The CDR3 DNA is TGTGCCAGCAGCTTGGTTAACGGGGGAGGACAAGAGACCCAGTACTTC.

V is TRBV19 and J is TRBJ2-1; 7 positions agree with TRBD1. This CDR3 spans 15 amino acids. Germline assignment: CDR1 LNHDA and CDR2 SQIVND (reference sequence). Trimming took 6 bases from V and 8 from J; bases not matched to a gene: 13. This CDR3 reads CASSPGTAKIDEQFF. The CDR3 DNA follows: TGTGCCAGTAGCCCCGGGACAGCTAAGATCGATGAGCAGTTCTTC.

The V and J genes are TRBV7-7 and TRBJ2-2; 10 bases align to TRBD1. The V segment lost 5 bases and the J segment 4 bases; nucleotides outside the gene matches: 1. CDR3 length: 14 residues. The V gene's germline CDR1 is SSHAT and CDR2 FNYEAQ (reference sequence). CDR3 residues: CASSRTGGTGELFF. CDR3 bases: TGTGCCAGCAGCCGGACAGGGGGCACCGGGGAGCTGTTTTTT.

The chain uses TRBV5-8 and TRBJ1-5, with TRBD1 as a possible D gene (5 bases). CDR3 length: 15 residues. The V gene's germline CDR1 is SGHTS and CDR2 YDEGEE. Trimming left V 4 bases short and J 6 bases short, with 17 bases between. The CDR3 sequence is CASSKTGGTRQPQHF. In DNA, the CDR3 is TGTGCCAGCAGCAAGACGGGAGGGACGCGTCAGCCCCAGCATTTT.

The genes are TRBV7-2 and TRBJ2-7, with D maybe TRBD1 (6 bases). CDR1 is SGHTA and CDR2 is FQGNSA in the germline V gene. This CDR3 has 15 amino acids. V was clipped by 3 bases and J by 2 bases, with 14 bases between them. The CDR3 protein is CASSFRQDGTYEQYV. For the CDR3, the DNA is TGTGCCAGCAGCTTCAGACAGGACGGGACCTACGAGCAGTACGTC.

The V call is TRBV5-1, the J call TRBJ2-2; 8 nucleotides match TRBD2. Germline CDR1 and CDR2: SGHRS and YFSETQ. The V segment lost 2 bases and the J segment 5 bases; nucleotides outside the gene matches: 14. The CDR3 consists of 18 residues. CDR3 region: CASSLRLLAASKTGELFF. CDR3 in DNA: TGCGCCAGCAGCTTACGCCTACTAGCGGCCTCAAAAACCGGGGAGCTGTTTTTT.

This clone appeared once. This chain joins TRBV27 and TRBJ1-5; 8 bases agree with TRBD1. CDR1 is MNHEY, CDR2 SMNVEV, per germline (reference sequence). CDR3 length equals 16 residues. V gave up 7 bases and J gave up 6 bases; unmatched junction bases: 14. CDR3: CASKAYTGGEGQPQHF. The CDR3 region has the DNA TGTGCCAGCAAAGCGTACACAGGGGGAGAGGGTCAGCCCCAGCATTTT.

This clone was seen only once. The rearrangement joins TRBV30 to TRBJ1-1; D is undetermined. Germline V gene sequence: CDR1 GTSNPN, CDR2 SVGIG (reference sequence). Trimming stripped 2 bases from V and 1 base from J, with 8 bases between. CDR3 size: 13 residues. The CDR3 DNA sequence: TGTGCCTGGAGTTCTCAGTCGAACACTGAAGCTTTCTTT. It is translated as CAWSSQSNTEAFF.

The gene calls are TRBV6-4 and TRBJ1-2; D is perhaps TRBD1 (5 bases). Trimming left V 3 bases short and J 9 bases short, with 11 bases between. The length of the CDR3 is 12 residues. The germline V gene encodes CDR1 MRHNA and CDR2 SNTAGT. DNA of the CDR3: TGTGCCAGCAGTGAATCGGGGGATCGCTACACCTTC. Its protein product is CASSESGDRYTF.

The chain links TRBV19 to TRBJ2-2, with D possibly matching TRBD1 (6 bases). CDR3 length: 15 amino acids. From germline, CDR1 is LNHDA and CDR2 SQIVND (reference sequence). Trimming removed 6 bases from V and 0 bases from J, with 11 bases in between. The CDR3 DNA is TGTGCCAGTAGAAAGGACAGACCGAACACCGGGGAGCTGTTTTTT. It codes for CASRKDRPNTGELFF.

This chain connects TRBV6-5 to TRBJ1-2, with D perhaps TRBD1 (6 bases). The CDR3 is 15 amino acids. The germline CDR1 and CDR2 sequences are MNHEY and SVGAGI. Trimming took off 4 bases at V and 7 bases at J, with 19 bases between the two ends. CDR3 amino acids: CASSSPELGALGYTF. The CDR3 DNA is TGTGCCAGCAGTTCCCCGGAACTGGGGGCGCTTGGCTACACCTTC.

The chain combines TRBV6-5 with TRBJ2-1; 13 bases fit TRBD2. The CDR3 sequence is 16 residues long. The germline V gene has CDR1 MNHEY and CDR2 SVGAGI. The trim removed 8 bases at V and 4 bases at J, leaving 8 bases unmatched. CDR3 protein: CASGWTSGRSYNEQFF. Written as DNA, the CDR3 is TGTGCCAGCGGTTGGACTAGCGGGAGAAGTTACAATGAGCAGTTCTTC.

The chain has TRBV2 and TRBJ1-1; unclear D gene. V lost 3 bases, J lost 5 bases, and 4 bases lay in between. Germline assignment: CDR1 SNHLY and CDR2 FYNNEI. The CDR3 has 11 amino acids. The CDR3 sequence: CASSERTEAFF. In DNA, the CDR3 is TGTGCCAGCAGTGAGCGGACTGAAGCTTTCTTT.

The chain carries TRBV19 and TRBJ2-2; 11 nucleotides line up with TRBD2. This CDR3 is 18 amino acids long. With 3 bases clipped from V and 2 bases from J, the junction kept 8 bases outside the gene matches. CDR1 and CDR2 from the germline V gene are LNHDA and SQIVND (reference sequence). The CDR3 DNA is TGTGCCAGTAGTATTCAACTAGCGGGAGAGGGAAACACCGGGGAGCTGTTTTTT. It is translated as CASSIQLAGEGNTGELFF.

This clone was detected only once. CDR3 amino acids: CASSPQGTYEQYF. CDR3 coding DNA: TGTGCCAGCAGTCCCCAGGGGACCTACGAGCAGTACTTC. The V and J genes are TRBV12-3 or TRBV12-4 and TRBJ2-7, with D possibly TRBD1 on 6 matching bases. The CDR3 extends over 13 amino acids. The V gene lost 5 bases and the J gene lost 2 bases, with 10 bases spanning the gap.

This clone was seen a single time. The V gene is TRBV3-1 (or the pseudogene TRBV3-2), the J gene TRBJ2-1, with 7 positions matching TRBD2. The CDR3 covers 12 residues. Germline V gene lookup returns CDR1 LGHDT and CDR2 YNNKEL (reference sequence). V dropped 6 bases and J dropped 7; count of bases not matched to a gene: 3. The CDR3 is CASRTGGNEQFF. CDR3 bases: TGTGCCAGCAGAACGGGGGGAAATGAGCAGTTCTTC.